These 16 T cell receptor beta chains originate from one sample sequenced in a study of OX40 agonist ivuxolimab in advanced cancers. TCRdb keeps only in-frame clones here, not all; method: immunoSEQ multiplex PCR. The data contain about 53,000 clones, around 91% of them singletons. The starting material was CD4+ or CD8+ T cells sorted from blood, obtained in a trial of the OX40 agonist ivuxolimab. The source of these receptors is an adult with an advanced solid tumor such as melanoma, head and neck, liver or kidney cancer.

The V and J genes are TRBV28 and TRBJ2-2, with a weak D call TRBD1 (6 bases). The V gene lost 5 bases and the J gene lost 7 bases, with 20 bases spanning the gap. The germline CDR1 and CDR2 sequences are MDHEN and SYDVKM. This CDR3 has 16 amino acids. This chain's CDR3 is CASSRGTDSSIGELFF. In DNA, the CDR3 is TGTGCCAGCAGTAGAGGGACGGACAGTTCTATCGGGGAGCTGTTTTTT.

CDR3 in DNA: TGTGCCAGCAGCCAGGCACAGAGCTCCTACGAGCAGTACTTC. Encoded protein: CASSQAQSSYEQYF. The chain links TRBV5-6 to TRBJ2-7; D not certain. CDR3 length: 14 amino acids. V lost 4 bases, J lost 0 bases, and 11 bases lay in between. CDR1 and CDR2 (germline): SGHDT, YYEEEE.

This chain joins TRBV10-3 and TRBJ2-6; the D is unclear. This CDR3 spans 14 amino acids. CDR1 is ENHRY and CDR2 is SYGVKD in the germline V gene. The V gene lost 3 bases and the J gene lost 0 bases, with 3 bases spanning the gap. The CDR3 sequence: CAISDSSGANVLTF. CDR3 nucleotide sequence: TGTGCCATCAGTGACAGCTCTGGGGCCAACGTCCTGACTTTC.

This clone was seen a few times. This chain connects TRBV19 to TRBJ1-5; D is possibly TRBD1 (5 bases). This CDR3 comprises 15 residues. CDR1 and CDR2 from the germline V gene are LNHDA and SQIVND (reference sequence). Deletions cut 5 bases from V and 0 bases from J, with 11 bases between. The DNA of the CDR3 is TGTGCCAGTAGTGTCACAGGATTTAGCAATCAGCCCCAGCATTTT. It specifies CASSVTGFSNQPQHF.

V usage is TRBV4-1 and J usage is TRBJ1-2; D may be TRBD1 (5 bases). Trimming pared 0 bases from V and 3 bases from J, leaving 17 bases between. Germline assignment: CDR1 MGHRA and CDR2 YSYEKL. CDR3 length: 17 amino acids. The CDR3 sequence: CASSQDANPRQHYGYTF. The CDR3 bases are TGCGCCAGCAGCCAAGACGCGAACCCTCGACAGCACTATGGCTACACCTTC.

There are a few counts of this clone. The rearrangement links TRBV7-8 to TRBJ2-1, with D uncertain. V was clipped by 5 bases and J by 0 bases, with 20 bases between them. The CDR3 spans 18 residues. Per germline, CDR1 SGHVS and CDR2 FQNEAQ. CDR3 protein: CASSPLRILALSYNEQFF. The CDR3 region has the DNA TGTGCCAGCAGCCCCTTACGAATCCTTGCTCTCTCCTACAATGAGCAGTTCTTC.

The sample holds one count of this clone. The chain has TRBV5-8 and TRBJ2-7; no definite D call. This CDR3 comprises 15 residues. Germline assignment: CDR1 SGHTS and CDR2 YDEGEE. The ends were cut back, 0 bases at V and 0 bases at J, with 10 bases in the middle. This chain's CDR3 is CASSLGQAVSYEQYF. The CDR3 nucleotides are TGTGCCAGCAGCTTGGGGCAGGCCGTCTCCTACGAGCAGTACTTC.

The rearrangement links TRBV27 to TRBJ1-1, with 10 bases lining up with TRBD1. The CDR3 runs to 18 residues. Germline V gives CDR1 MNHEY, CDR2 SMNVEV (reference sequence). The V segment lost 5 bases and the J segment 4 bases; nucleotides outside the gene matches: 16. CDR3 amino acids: CASSPKNRQGARGTEAFF. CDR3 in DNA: TGTGCCAGCAGTCCAAAGAATCGACAGGGGGCGAGGGGCACTGAAGCTTTCTTT.

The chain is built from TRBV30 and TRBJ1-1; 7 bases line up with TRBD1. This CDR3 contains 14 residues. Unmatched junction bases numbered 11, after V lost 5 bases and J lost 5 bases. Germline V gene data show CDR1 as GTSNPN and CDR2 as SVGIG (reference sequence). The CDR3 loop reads CAWSLTSGGTEAFF. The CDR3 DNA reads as TGTGCCTGGTCTTTAACTTCAGGGGGTACTGAAGCTTTCTTT.

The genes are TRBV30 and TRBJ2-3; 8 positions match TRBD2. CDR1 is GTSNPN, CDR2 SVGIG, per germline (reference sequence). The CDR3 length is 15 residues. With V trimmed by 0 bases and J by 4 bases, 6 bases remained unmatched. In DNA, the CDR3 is TGTGCCTGGAGTGTATCGGGGGGGTTTTCAGATACGCAGTATTTT. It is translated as CAWSVSGGFSDTQYF.

In DNA, the CDR3 is TGCAGCGTTGAACCCGGGGCCCAAGATACGCAGTATTTT. Its protein product is CSVEPGAQDTQYF. J is TRBJ2-3 and V is TRBV29-1; the D gene could be TRBD1 or TRBD2 (5 bases each). V lost 2 bases and J 5 bases, leaving 11 bases between the germline ends. In germline, CDR1 is SQVTM, CDR2 ANQGSEA. The CDR3 extends over 13 amino acids.

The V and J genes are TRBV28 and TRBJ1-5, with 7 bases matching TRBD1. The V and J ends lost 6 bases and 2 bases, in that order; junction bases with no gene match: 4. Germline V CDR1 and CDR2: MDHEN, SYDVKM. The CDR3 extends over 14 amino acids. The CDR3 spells CASSSRGGNQPQHF. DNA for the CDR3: TGTGCCAGCAGCTCCAGGGGGGGCAATCAGCCCCAGCATTTT.

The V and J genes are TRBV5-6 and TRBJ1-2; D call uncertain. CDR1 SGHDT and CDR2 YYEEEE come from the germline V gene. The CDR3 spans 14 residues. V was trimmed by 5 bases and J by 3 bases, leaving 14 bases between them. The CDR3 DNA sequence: TGTGCCAGCAGTCCGGCGGGATCTGACTATGGCTACACCTTC. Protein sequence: CASSPAGSDYGYTF.

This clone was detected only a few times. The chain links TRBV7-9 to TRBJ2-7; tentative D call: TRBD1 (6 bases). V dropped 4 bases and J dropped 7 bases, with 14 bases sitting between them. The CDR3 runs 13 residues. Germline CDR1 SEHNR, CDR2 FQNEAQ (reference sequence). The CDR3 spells CASSSGQGGEQYF. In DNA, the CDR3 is TGTGCCAGCAGCTCAGGCCAAGGGGGAGAGCAGTACTTC. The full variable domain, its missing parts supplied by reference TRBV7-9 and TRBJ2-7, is DTGVSQNPRHKITKRGQNVTFRCDPISEHNRLYWYRQTLGQGPEFLTYFQNEAQLEKSRLLSDRFSAERPKGSFSTLEIQRTEQGDSAMYLCASSSGQGGEQYFGPGTRLTVT.

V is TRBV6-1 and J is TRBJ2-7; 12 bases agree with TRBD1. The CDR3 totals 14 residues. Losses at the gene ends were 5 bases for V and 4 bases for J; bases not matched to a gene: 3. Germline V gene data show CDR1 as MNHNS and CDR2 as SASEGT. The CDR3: CASSLGQGAYEQYF. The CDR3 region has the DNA TGTGCCAGCAGTTTGGGACAGGGGGCTTACGAGCAGTACTTC.

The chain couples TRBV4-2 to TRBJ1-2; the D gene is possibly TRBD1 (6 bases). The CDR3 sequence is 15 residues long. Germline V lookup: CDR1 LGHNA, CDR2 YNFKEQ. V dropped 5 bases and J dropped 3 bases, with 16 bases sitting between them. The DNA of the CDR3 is TGTGCCAGCAGCGCCTCAGGGGAAGCGGACTATGGCTACACCTTC. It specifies CASSASGEADYGYTF.